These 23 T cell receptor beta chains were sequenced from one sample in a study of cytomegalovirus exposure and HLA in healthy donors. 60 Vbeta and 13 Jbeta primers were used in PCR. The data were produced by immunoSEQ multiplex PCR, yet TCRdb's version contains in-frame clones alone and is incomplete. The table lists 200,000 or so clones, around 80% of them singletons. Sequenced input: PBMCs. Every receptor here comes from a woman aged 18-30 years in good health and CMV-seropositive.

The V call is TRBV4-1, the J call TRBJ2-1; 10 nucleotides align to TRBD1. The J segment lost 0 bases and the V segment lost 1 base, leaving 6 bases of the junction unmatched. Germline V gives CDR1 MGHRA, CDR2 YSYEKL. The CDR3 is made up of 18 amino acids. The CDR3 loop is CASSQGETGGTSYNEQFF. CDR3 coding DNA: TGCGCCAGCAGCCAAGGGGAGACAGGGGGCACCTCCTACAATGAGCAGTTCTTC.

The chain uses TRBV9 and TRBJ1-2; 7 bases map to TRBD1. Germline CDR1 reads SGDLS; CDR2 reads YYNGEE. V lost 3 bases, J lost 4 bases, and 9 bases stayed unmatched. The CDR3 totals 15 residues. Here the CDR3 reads CASSATGALSYGYTF. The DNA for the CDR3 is TGTGCCAGCAGCGCTACAGGGGCGCTAAGCTATGGCTACACCTTC.

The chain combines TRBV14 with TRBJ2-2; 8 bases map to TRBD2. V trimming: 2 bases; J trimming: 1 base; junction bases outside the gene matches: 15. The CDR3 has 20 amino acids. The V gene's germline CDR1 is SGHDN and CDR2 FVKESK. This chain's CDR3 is CASSQLNRGGAPLNTGELFF. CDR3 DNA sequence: TGTGCCAGCAGCCAACTAAATCGGGGGGGGGCCCCCCTGAACACCGGGGAGCTGTTTTTT. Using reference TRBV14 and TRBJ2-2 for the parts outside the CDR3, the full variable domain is EAGVTQFPSHSVIEKGQTVTLRCDPISGHDNLYWYRRVMGKEIKFLLHFVKESKQDESGMPNNRFLAERTGGTYSTLKVQPAELEDSGVYFCASSQLNRGGAPLNTGELFFGEGSRLTVL.

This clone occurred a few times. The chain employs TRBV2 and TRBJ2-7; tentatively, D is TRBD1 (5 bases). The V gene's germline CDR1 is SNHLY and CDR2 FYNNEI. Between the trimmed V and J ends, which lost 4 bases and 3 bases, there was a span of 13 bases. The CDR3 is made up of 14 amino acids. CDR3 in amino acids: CASSAIATVYEQYF. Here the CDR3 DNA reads TGTGCCAGCAGTGCTATCGCGACAGTCTACGAGCAGTACTTC. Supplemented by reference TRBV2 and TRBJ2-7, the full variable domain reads EPEVTQTPSHQVTQMGQEVILRCVPISNHLYFYWYRQILGQKVEFLVSFYNNEISEKSEIFDDQFSVERPDGSNFTLKIRSTKLEDSAMYFCASSAIATVYEQYFGPGTRLTVT.

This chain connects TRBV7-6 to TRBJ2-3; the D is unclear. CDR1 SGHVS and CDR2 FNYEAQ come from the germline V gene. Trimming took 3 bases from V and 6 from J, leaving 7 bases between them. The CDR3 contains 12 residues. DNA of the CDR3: TGTGCCAGCAGCTTTATCGGGGATACGCAGTATTTT. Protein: CASSFIGDTQYF.

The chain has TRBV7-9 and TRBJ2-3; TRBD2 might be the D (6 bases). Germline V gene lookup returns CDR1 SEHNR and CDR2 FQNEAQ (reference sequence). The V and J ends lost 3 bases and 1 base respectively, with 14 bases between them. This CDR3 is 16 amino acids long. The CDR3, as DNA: TGTGCCAGCAGCTTCTTAGTAGCGGTCCGCACAGATACGCAGTATTTT. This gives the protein CASSFLVAVRTDTQYF.

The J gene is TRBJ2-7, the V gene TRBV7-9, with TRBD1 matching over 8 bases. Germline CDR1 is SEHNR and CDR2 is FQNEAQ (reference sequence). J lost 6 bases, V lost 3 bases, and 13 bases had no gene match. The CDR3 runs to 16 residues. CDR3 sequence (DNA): TGTGCCAGCAGCTTGCTCGGCGGGCAGGGGGCGGGCGAGCAGTACTTC. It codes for CASSLLGGQGAGEQYF.

The CDR3 protein is CSVLTSGGAGDEQFF. The CDR3 DNA follows: TGCAGCGTTCTGACTAGCGGGGGGGCGGGTGATGAGCAGTTCTTC. The chain recombines TRBV29-1 with TRBJ2-1, with 14 bases aligning to TRBD2. The trim removed 5 bases at V and 8 bases at J, leaving 8 bases unmatched. This CDR3 spans 15 amino acids. Germline V CDR1 and CDR2: SQVTM, ANQGSEA.

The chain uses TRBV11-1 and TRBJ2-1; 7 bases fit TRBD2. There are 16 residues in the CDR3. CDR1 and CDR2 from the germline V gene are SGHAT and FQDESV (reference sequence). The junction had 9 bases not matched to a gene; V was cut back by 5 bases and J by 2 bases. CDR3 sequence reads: CASSQVAGTTYNEQFF. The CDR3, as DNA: TGTGCCAGCAGCCAGGTTGCCGGGACTACCTACAATGAGCAGTTCTTC.

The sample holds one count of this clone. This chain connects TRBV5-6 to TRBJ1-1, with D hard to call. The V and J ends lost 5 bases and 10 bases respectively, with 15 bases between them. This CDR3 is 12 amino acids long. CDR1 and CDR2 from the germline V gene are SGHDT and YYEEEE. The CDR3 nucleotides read TGTGCCAGCAGTTATGACCGGGGAGGAGCTTTCTTT. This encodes CASSYDRGGAFF.

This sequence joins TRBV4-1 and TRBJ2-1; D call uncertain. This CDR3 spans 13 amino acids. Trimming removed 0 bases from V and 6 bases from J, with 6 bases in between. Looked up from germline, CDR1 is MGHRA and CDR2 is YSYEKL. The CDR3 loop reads CASSQDPSNEQFF. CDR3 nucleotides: TGCGCCAGCAGCCAAGATCCCAGCAATGAGCAGTTCTTC.

Here the CDR3 DNA reads TGTGCCACCAAGAAGGGGTCTGAAGCTTTCTTT. Protein product: CATKKGSEAFF. This sequence joins TRBV11-3 and TRBJ1-1, with TRBD1 as a possible D gene (5 bases). Trimming stripped 10 bases from V and 6 bases from J, with 12 bases between. Germline V gene data show CDR1 as SGHNT and CDR2 as YENEEA. The CDR3 covers 11 residues.

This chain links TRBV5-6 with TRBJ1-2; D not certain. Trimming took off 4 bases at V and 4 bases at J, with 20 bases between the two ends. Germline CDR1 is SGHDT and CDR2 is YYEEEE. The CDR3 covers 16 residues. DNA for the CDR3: TGTGCCAGCAGCCTAAGCCGGGAAGGGCTCATCTATGGCTACACCTTC. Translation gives CASSLSREGLIYGYTF.

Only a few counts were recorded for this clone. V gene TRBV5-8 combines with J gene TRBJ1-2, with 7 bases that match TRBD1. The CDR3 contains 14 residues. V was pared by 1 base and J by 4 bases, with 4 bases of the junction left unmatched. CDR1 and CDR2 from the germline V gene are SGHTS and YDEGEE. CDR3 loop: CASSLTGTVYGYTF. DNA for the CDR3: TGTGCCAGCAGCTTGACCGGGACAGTCTATGGCTACACCTTC.

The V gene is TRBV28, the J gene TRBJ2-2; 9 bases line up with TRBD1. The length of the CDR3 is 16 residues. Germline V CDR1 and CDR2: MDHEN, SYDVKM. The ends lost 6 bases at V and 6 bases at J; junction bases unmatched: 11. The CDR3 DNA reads TGTGCCAGCAGCTGGGGACAGGGTGTGATGGCCGGGGAGCTGTTTTTT. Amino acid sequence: CASSWGQGVMAGELFF.

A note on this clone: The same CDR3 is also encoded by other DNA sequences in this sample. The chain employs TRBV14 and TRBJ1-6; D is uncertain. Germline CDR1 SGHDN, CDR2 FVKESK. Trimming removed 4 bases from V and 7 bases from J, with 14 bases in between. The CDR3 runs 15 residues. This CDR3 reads CASSRSNSGNSPLHF. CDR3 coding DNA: TGTGCCAGCAGCCGATCTAACTCGGGAAATTCACCCCTCCACTTT. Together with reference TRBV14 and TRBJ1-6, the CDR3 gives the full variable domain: EAGVTQFPSHSVIEKGQTVTLRCDPISGHDNLYWYRRVMGKEIKFLLHFVKESKQDESGMPNNRFLAERTGGTYSTLKVQPAELEDSGVYFCASSRSNSGNSPLHFGNGTRLTVT.

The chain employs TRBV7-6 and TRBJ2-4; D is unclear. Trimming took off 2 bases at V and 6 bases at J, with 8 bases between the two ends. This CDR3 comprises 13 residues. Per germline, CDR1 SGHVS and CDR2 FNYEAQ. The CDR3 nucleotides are TGTGCCAGCAGCTTATCAGACACAAACATTCAGTACTTC. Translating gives CASSLSDTNIQYF.

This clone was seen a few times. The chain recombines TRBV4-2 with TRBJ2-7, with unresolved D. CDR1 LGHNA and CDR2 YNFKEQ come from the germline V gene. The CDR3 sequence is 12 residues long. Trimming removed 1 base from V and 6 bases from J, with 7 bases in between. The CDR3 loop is CASSQVRGEQYF. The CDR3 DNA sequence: TGTGCCAGCAGCCAAGTTCGCGGCGAGCAGTACTTC.

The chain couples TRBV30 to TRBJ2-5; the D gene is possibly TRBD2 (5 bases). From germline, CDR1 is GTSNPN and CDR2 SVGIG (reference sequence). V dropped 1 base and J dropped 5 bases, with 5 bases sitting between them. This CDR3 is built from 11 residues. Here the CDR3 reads CAWSGEETQYF. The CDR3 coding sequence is TGTGCCTGGAGTGGGGAGGAGACCCAGTACTTC.

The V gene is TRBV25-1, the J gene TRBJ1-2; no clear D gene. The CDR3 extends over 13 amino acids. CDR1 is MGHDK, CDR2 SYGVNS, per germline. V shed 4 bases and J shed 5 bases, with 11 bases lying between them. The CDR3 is CASSVGVVYGYTF. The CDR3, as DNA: TGTGCCAGCAGTGTCGGGGTTGTATATGGCTACACCTTC.

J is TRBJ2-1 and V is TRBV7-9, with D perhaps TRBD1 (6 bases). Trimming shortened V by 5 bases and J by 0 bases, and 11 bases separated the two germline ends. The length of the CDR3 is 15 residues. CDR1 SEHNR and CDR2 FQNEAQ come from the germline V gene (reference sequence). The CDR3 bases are TGTGCCAGCAGCCCCGGGACAACCTCCTACAATGAGCAGTTCTTC. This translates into CASSPGTTSYNEQFF.

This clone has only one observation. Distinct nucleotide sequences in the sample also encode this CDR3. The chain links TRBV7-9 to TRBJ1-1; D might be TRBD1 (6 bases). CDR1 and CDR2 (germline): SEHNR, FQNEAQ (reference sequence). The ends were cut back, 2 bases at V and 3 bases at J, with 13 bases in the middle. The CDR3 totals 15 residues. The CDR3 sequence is CASSLSQGQDTEAFF. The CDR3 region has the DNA TGTGCCAGCAGCTTATCTCAGGGGCAGGACACTGAAGCTTTCTTT.

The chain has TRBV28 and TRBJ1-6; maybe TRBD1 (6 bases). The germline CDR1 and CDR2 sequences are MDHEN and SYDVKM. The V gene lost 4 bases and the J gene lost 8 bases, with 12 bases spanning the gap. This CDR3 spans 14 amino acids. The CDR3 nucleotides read TGTGCCAGCAGTTCCAACGCAGGGGATTCACCCCTCCACTTT. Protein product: CASSSNAGDSPLHF.